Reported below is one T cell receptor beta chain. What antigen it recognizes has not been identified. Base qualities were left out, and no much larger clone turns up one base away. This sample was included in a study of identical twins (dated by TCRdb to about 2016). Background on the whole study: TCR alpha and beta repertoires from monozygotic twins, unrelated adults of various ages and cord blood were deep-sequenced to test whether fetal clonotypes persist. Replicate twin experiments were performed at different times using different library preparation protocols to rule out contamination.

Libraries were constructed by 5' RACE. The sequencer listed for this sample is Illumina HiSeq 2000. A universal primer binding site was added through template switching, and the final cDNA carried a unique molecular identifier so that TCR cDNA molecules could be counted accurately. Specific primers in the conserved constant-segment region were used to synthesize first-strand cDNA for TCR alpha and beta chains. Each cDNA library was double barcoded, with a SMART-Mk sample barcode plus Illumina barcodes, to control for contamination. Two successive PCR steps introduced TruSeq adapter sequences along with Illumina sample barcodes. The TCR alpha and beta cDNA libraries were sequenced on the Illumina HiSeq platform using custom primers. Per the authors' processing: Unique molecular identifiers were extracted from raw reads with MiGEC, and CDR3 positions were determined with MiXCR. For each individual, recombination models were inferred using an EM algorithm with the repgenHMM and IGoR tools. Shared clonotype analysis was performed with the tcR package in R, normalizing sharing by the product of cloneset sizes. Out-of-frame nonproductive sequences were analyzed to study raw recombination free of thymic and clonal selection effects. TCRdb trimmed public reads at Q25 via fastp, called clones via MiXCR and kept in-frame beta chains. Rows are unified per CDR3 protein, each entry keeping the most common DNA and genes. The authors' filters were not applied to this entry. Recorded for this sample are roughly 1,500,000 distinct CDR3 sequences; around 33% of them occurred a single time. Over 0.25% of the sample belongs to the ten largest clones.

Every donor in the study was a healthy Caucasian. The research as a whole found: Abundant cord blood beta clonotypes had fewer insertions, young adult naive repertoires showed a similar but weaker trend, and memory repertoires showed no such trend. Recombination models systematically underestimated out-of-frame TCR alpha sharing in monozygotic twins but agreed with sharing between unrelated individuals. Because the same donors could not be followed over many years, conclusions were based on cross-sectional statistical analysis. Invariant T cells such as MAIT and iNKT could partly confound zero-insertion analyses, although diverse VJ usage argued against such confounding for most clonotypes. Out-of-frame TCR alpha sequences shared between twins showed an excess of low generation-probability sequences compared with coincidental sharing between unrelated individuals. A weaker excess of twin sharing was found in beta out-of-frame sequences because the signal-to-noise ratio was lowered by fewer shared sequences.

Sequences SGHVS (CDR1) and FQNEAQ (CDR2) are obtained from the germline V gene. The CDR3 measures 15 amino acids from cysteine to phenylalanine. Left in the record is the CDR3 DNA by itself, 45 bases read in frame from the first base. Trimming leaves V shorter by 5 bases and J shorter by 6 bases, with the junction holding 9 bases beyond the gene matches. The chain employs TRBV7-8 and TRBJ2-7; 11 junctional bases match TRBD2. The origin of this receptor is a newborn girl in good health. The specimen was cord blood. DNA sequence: TGTGCCAGCAGCCAAATGACTAGCGGGAAAGGCGAGCAGTACTTC. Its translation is CASSQMTSGKGEQYF.